The 22 T cell receptor beta chains in this list originate from one sample, sequenced in a study of shared clonotypes between healthy human individuals. Sequenced by immunoSEQ multiplex PCR; TCRdb stores in-frame clones only, minus some. The sample holds some 2,500,000 clones, around 92% seen once. Sequenced: naive CD4+ T cells from PBMCs. Noted subset: CD45RA+ positively selected. These receptor sequences come from a man in his late teens or twenties in good health. Some clones in this sample may be carry-over from other donors' samples.

DNA of the CDR3: TGTGCCAGCAGCTTGGCCGGGACTCTCTACAATGAGCAGTTCTTC. It yields the protein CASSLAGTLYNEQFF. The rearrangement joins TRBV5-6 to TRBJ2-1; the D gene is possibly TRBD2 (6 bases). Trimming removed 0 bases from V and 3 bases from J, with 10 bases in between. In germline, CDR1 is SGHDT, CDR2 YYEEEE. The CDR3 is 15 amino acids.

The CDR3 region has the DNA TGTGCCAGCAGTTTTGGACTAGCGGGTACAGATACGCAGTATTTT. This gives the protein CASSFGLAGTDTQYF. The chain has TRBV2 and TRBJ2-3, with 11 bases that match TRBD2. The CDR3 has 15 amino acids. V lost 5 bases to trimming and J lost 3 bases; unmatched junction nucleotides: 4. Germline-derived CDR1 and CDR2 are SNHLY and FYNNEI. Based on the CDR3 plus reference TRBV2 and TRBJ2-3, the full variable domain is EPEVTQTPSHQVTQMGQEVILRCVPISNHLYFYWYRQILGQKVEFLVSFYNNEISEKSEIFDDQFSVERPDGSNFTLKIRSTKLEDSAMYFCASSFGLAGTDTQYFGPGTRLTVL.

The chain joins TRBV7-2 to TRBJ1-4; D perhaps matches TRBD1 (6 bases). The CDR3 length is 14 residues. The V gene lost 4 bases and the J gene lost 5 bases, with 11 bases spanning the gap. Germline CDR1 and CDR2: SGHTA and FQGNSA. CDR3 bases: TGTGCCAGCAGCTCGCAGGGGAGGAATGAAAAACTGTTTTTT. Amino acids: CASSSQGRNEKLFF.

The V gene is TRBV29-1, the J gene TRBJ2-3, with D perhaps matching TRBD2 (6 bases). Germline CDR1 is SQVTM and CDR2 is ANQGSEA. Trimming removed 7 bases at V and 6 bases at J, with 17 bases between. This CDR3 is built from 13 residues. The CDR3 loop reads CSAARGPRDTQYF. CDR3 sequence (DNA): TGCAGCGCCGCGCGGGGCCCCCGGGATACGCAGTATTTT.

For this clone: The same CDR3 is also encoded by other DNA sequences in this sample. The chain has TRBV5-1 and TRBJ1-1; possible D gene TRBD1, 5 bases. This CDR3 comprises 15 residues. Between the trimmed V and J ends, which lost 3 bases and 1 base, there was a span of 13 bases. CDR1 and CDR2 from the germline V gene are SGHRS and YFSETQ. This CDR3 reads CASSYTGPPNTEAFF. CDR3 nucleotide sequence: TGCGCCAGCAGCTACACGGGACCGCCGAACACTGAAGCTTTCTTT.

V and J are TRBV7-2 and TRBJ1-2; 11 bases align to TRBD1. V shed 4 bases and J 8 bases; nucleotides not matched to a gene: 6. Germline CDR1 SGHTA, CDR2 FQGNSA. This CDR3 is 14 amino acids long. CDR3 sequence: CASSWDRGSYGYTF. CDR3 DNA sequence: TGTGCCAGCAGCTGGGACAGGGGGAGCTACGGCTACACCTTC.

V and J are TRBV29-1 and TRBJ1-1; D is uncertain. V was clipped by 6 bases and J by 7 bases, with 18 bases between them. Germline CDR1 reads SQVTM; CDR2 reads ANQGSEA. The CDR3 spans 13 residues. CDR3 region: CSVVRALPGEAFF. The CDR3 DNA reads as TGCAGCGTCGTCCGGGCCCTACCCGGTGAAGCTTTCTTT.

The DNA for the CDR3 is TGTGCCAGCAGCTTAAGTTCGACGTCCCAGTACTTC. Translation: CASSLSSTSQYF. This chain joins TRBV7-9 and TRBJ2-5; D gene unclear. Germline CDR1 is SEHNR and CDR2 is FQNEAQ (reference sequence). The CDR3 covers 12 residues. Trimming left V 2 bases short and J 9 bases short, with 10 bases between.

The rearrangement links TRBV27 to TRBJ2-1, with 9 bases matching TRBD2. The CDR3 length is 15 residues. Trimming took 5 bases from V and 6 from J; bases not matched to a gene: 8. From germline, CDR1 is MNHEY and CDR2 SMNVEV (reference sequence). The DNA of the CDR3 is TGTGCCAGCAGTAGAGCGGGAGGCCGTGTCAATGAGCAGTTCTTC. Protein sequence: CASSRAGGRVNEQFF.

This clone was detected once. This sequence joins TRBV7-3 and TRBJ2-1; the match to TRBD2 covers 7 bases. Germline assignment: CDR1 SGHTA and CDR2 FQGTGA. V gave up 0 bases and J gave up 3 bases; unmatched junction bases: 5. The CDR3 runs 16 residues. The CDR3 sequence is CASSLTGSGDYNEQFF. As DNA, the CDR3 is TGTGCCAGCAGCTTAACAGGAAGCGGGGACTACAATGAGCAGTTCTTC.

This clone has just one count. This CDR3 is CASSQGRGGELSNQPQHF. CDR3 DNA: TGCGCCAGCAGCCAGGGGCGGGGGGGCGAACTTAGCAATCAGCCCCAGCATTTT. The chain couples TRBV4-1 to TRBJ1-5, with D tentatively TRBD1 (6 bases). V dropped 3 bases and J dropped 0 bases, with 18 bases sitting between them. The CDR3 is 18 residues long. Germline loops: CDR1 MGHRA, CDR2 YSYEKL.

The J gene is TRBJ2-7, the V gene TRBV30, with 9 bases matching TRBD2. The germline gives CDR1 GTSNPN, CDR2 SVGIG (reference sequence). V lost 2 bases, J lost 4 bases, and 9 bases stayed unmatched. The CDR3 is made up of 15 amino acids. The CDR3 DNA follows: TGTGCCTGGAGTCTCGGTCGGACTAGCGCATACGAGCAGTACTTC. Residues: CAWSLGRTSAYEQYF.

The chain links TRBV5-1 to TRBJ1-2, with 9 bases matching TRBD1. Germline V gene sequence: CDR1 SGHRS, CDR2 YFSETQ. The CDR3 is 14 residues long. V shed 4 bases and J 3 bases; nucleotides not matched to a gene: 4. In DNA, the CDR3 is TGCGCCAGCAGCCAGGGACAGGGTTACTATGGCTACACCTTC. This translates into CASSQGQGYYGYTF.

With respect to this clone: Other DNA sequences in the same sample also yield this CDR3. This chain connects TRBV18 to TRBJ1-5; D not certain. Germline values: CDR1 KGHSH, CDR2 LQKENI. The CDR3 is 14 residues long. Trimming shortened V by 3 bases and J by 4 bases, and 10 bases separated the two germline ends. The CDR3 bases are TGTGCCAGCTCACCCGGGTCTAATAATCAGCCCCAGCATTTT. This sequence encodes CASSPGSNNQPQHF.

The V call is TRBV6-6, the J call TRBJ2-3, with 11 bases identical to TRBD2. V shed 6 bases, J shed 5 bases, and the junction held 10 bases outside the gene matches. This CDR3 has 16 residues. CDR1 MNHNY and CDR2 SVGAGI come from the germline V gene (reference sequence). The DNA for the CDR3 is TGTGCCAGCAGGGAACTTAGCGGGAGGGCCGGAGATACGCAGTATTTT. This encodes CASRELSGRAGDTQYF.

The gene calls are TRBV6-6 and TRBJ2-3; D may be TRBD1 or TRBD2 (7 bases each). Looked up from germline, CDR1 is MNHNY and CDR2 is SVGAGI (reference sequence). Deletions cut 8 bases from V and 6 bases from J, with 24 bases between. This CDR3 contains 16 residues. The CDR3 loop is CASGGDYRKGGDTQYF. The CDR3 DNA sequence: TGTGCCAGCGGCGGGGACTACCGGAAAGGGGGCGATACGCAGTATTTT.

V gene TRBV7-2 combines with J gene TRBJ1-1; tentative D call: TRBD1 (5 bases). The CDR3 runs to 16 residues. Trimming shortened V by 0 bases and J by 4 bases, and 15 bases separated the two germline ends. Germline V gene lookup returns CDR1 SGHTA and CDR2 FQGNSA. CDR3 bases: TGTGCCAGCAGCTTAGCGGGGACCCTACTCGGCACTGAAGCTTTCTTT. Translation gives CASSLAGTLLGTEAFF.

This clone appeared once. The chain recombines TRBV7-2 with TRBJ2-3, with D possibly matching TRBD1 (6 bases). V shed 2 bases and J shed 6 bases, with 21 bases lying between them. Germline CDR1 SGHTA, CDR2 FQGNSA. The CDR3 sequence is 17 residues long. CDR3 nucleotide sequence: TGTGCCAGCAGCTTAACTCTGAACAGGGTTTTGGCCGATACGCAGTATTTT. Translating it yields CASSLTLNRVLADTQYF.

This chain connects TRBV5-1 to TRBJ2-3, with a tentative D call TRBD2 (5 bases). Trimming stripped 6 bases from V and 0 bases from J, with 14 bases between. The CDR3 spans 15 residues. Germline values: CDR1 SGHRS, CDR2 YFSETQ. Here the CDR3 DNA reads TGCGCCAGCACCCTTGTAAGCGGAAGCACAGATACGCAGTATTTT. Its protein product is CASTLVSGSTDTQYF.

This chain links TRBV4-2 with TRBJ1-5; unclear D gene. This CDR3 is 13 amino acids long. From germline, CDR1 is LGHNA and CDR2 YNFKEQ. Trimming took 4 bases from V and 5 from J, leaving 9 bases between them. CDR3 DNA sequence: TGTGCCAGCAGCCCGGGAGTCTATCAGCCCCAGCATTTT. Its protein product is CASSPGVYQPQHF.

The rearrangement links TRBV19 to TRBJ2-7; D not resolved. The germline V gene encodes CDR1 LNHDA and CDR2 SQIVND (reference sequence). There are 15 residues in the CDR3. With 3 bases removed from V and 3 bases from J, the gap between germline ends came to 15 bases. In DNA form, the CDR3 reads TGTGCCAGTAGTATCGGTCCCAATGGCGGCTACGAGCAGTACTTC. It yields the protein CASSIGPNGGYEQYF. The full variable domain, rest sourced from reference TRBV19 and TRBJ2-7, is DGGITQSPKYLFRKEGQNVTLSCEQNLNHDAMYWYRQDPGQGLRLIYYSQIVNDFQKGDIAEGYSVSREKKESFPLTVTSAQKNPTAFYLCASSIGPNGGYEQYFGPGTRLTVT.

The V call is TRBV28, the J call TRBJ1-4; maybe TRBD1 (6 bases). The V gene's germline CDR1 is MDHEN and CDR2 SYDVKM. V lost 5 bases and J 0 bases, leaving 28 bases between the germline ends. This CDR3 contains 21 residues. DNA of the CDR3: TGTGCCAGCAGTCCCTATGGGGTTCGAACGGGGGCGGCCACAACTAATGAAAAACTGTTTTTT. It yields the protein CASSPYGVRTGAATTNEKLFF. Supplemented by reference TRBV28 and TRBJ1-4, the full variable domain reads DVKVTQSSRYLVKRTGEKVFLECVQDMDHENMFWYRQDPGLGLRLIYFSYDVKMKEKGDIPEGYSVSREKKERFSLILESASTNQTSMYLCASSPYGVRTGAATTNEKLFFGSGTQLSVL.